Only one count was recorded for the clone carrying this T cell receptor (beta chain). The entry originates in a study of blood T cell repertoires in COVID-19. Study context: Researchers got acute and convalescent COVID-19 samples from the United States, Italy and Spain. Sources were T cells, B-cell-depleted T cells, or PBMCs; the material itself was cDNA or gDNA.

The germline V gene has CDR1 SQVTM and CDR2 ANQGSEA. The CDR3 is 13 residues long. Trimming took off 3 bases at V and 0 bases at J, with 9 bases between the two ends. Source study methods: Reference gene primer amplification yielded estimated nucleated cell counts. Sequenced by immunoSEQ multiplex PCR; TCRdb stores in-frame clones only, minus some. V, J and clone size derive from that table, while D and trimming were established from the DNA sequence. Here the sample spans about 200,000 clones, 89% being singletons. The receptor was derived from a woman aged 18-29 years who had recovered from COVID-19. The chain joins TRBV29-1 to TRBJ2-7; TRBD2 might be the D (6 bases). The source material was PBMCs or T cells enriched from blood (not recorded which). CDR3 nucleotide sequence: TGCAGCGTTGAGGAGGGGAGCTCCTACGAGCAGTACTTC. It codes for CSVEEGSSYEQYF.